The entry that follows covers one T cell receptor (beta chain) sequence. This entry comes from a study of CD8 T cells in ankylosing spondylitis. A single record per CDR3 protein comes from TCRdb applying MiXCR to the 5' RACE reads. The table has 380,000 or so distinct CDR3 sequences, around 20% seen once. Trimming at V came to 3 bases and at J to 3 bases, leaving 2 bases not matched to a gene. The CDR3 is made up of 16 amino acids. CDR1 MGHDK and CDR2 SYGVNS come from the germline V gene. The gene calls are TRBV25-1 and TRBJ2-3; 14 bases align to TRBD2. The source is a male donor with ankylosing spondylitis or in good health (not recorded which). The material sequenced was blood, either unsorted or a sorted T cell fraction (not recorded which). The CDR3 DNA reads TGTGCCAGCAGTGAGACTAGCGGGGGGGCAACAGATACGCAGTATTTT. As protein: CASSETSGGATDTQYF.